The 5 T cell receptor beta chains given below trace back to one sample, sequenced in a study of blood T cell repertoires in COVID-19. Only in-frame clones appear in the TCRdb table, and some are missing; sequencing was by immunoSEQ multiplex PCR. The table has around 290,000 clones, roughly 92% seen once. The sample comprised peripheral blood. The source is a woman aged 30 to 39 with COVID-19, enrolled during active disease.

The V and J genes are TRBV5-5 and TRBJ2-3; TRBD2 aligns across 11 bases. This CDR3 has 15 amino acids. Germline V gene sequence: CDR1 SGHKS, CDR2 YYEKEE (reference sequence). Trimming at V came to 4 bases and at J to 6 bases, leaving 7 bases not matched to a gene. Here the CDR3 reads CASSVGTSGWDTQYF. In nucleotides, the CDR3 is TGTGCCAGCAGCGTCGGGACTAGCGGATGGGATACGCAGTATTTT.

This sequence joins TRBV30 and TRBJ1-1, with D perhaps matching TRBD1 (6 bases). The CDR3 has 11 residues. Germline CDR1 GTSNPN, CDR2 SVGIG (reference sequence). Trimming stripped 7 bases from V and 4 bases from J, with 10 bases between. CDR3 loop: CAYLRGTEAFF. The CDR3 bases are TGTGCCTACCTCAGGGGCACTGAAGCTTTCTTT.

With regard to this clone: Additional DNA sequences in this sample encode the identical CDR3. The rearrangement uses TRBV12-3 or TRBV12-4 and TRBJ1-6; D is perhaps TRBD1 (5 bases). Trimming stripped 6 bases from V and 7 bases from J, with 10 bases between. The CDR3 runs to 13 residues. In DNA, the CDR3 is TGTGCCAGCAGCCGCGACAGAAATTCACCCCTCCACTTT. Amino acids: CASSRDRNSPLHF.

This sequence joins TRBV12-3 or TRBV12-4 and TRBJ1-1; tentative D call: TRBD1 (6 bases). The CDR3 is made up of 11 amino acids. The germline V and J ends were trimmed by 6 bases and 8 bases, with 10 bases remaining between them. CDR3 amino acids: CASSRTGEAFF. The DNA for the CDR3 is TGTGCCAGCAGCCGCACAGGGGAAGCTTTCTTT.

This clone appeared once. The chain uses TRBV10-3 and TRBJ1-2; 9 bases align to TRBD1. CDR3 length: 11 residues. Germline V CDR1 and CDR2: ENHRY, SYGVKD. The V gene end was trimmed by 10 bases and the J gene end by 6 bases; junction bases not matched to a gene: 3. CDR3 residues: CATGTGNGYTF. CDR3 DNA sequence: TGTGCCACCGGGACAGGGAATGGCTACACCTTC.